The 7 T cell receptor beta chains reported below all come from one sample, sequenced in a study of T-cell reconstitution after alpha-beta-depleted transplantation in children. This sample's TCRbeta library carried unique molecular identifier barcodes. TCRdb re-called the PCR reads through MiXCR, storing one row per CDR3 protein. This sample has hundreds of thousands of distinct CDR3 sequences, with 15% to 20% found just once. The sequencing used PBMCs, mostly from graft donor cells, collected 360 days after TCRalphabeta/CD19-depleted stem cell transplant. The receptors come from a boy in the first two years of life who had a stem cell transplant for Wiskott-Aldrich syndrome, so the T cells may come from the graft donor.

J is TRBJ2-7 and V is TRBV29-1; 7 bases agree with TRBD1. Looked up from germline, CDR1 is SQVTM and CDR2 is ANQGSEA. The length of the CDR3 is 13 residues. Germline trimming cut 4 bases from V and 4 bases from J; bases unmatched to any gene: 7. CDR3 sequence reads: CSVVGDRVYEQYF. For the CDR3, the DNA is TGCAGCGTTGTCGGCGACAGGGTGTACGAGCAGTACTTC.

The table lists this clonotype with many counts. This chain joins TRBV3-1 and TRBJ2-7, with 9 bases matching TRBD1. The CDR3 has 15 residues. Germline assignment: CDR1 LGHDT and CDR2 YNNKEL (reference sequence). Trimming cost V 2 bases and J 4 bases; bases outside gene matches: 6. CDR3 bases: TGTGCCAGCAGCCAACTTAGGACAGGGGCTTACGAGCAGTACTTC. Its protein product is CASSQLRTGAYEQYF.

There are a few counts of this clonotype. The J gene is TRBJ2-7, the V gene TRBV5-1; D is possibly TRBD2 (6 bases). Germline-derived CDR1 and CDR2 are SGHRS and YFSETQ. The CDR3 runs 16 residues. The ends were cut back, 1 base at V and 2 bases at J, with 16 bases in the middle. CDR3 sequence (DNA): TGCGCCAGCAGCTTGCTCAGGAGGGGAGGCACCTACGAGCAGTACTTC. This encodes CASSLLRRGGTYEQYF. The variable domain in full, with the rest retrieved from reference TRBV5-1 and TRBJ2-7, is KAGVTQTPRYLIKTRGQQVTLSCSPISGHRSVSWYQQTPGQGLQFLFEYFSETQRNKGNFPGRFSGRQFSNSRSEMNVSTLELGDSALYLCASSLLRRGGTYEQYFGPGTRLTVT.

This clonotype was seen only a few times. This chain uses TRBV5-1 with TRBJ2-3; TRBD2 aligns across 13 bases. The CDR3 sequence is 14 residues long. After removal of 4 bases from V and 6 bases from J, the junction contained 2 bases not matched to a gene. Germline V CDR1 and CDR2: SGHRS, YFSETQ. The CDR3 sequence: CASSPGLAGDTQYF. DNA for the CDR3: TGCGCCAGCAGCCCGGGACTAGCGGGGGATACGCAGTATTTT. The whole variable domain, remainder taken from reference TRBV5-1 and TRBJ2-3, is KAGVTQTPRYLIKTRGQQVTLSCSPISGHRSVSWYQQTPGQGLQFLFEYFSETQRNKGNFPGRFSGRQFSNSRSEMNVSTLELGDSALYLCASSPGLAGDTQYFGPGTRLTVL.

The genes are TRBV20-1 and TRBJ1-4; D unclear. This CDR3 has 14 residues. The germline gives CDR1 DFQATT, CDR2 SNEGSKA (reference sequence). The V end was cut by 5 bases, the J end by 8 bases, with 18 bases between. In nucleotides, the CDR3 is TGCAGTGCTGGCCCTGCCATGGGAAGGGAAAAACTGTTTTTT. Protein: CSAGPAMGREKLFF.

This clonotype has a handful of counts. CDR3 coding DNA: TGTGCCAGCACCCTAGGTGGTCCCTGGGCACCCCTCCACTTT. It is translated as CASTLGGPWAPLHF. The chain links TRBV27 to TRBJ1-6; D unresolved. Trimming took 7 bases from V and 11 from J, leaving 18 bases between them. CDR1 is MNHEY, CDR2 SMNVEV, per germline (reference sequence). This CDR3 has 14 residues.

This clonotype turned up a few times. V usage is TRBV4-3 and J usage is TRBJ2-1, with 7 positions matching TRBD2. The CDR3 is 16 residues long. With V trimmed by 1 base and J by 3 bases, 6 bases remained unmatched. Germline lookup yields CDR1 LGHNA and CDR2 YSLEER. CDR3 coding DNA: TGCGCCAGCAGCCAAGGGGACTACCATCTCTACAATGAGCAGTTCTTC. Translated: CASSQGDYHLYNEQFF.